This T cell receptor (beta chain) was sequenced during a study of T cell repertoires in cytomegalovirus infection. Across the whole study: Alongside well-studied HLA-B-restricted CMV epitopes, recently identified HLA-C-restricted CMV epitopes were also used. Signatures in public TCR beta sequences pointed to both CMV infection and matching HLA type.

Germline assignment: CDR1 MNHEY and CDR2 SMNVEV (reference sequence). The CDR3 extends over 13 amino acids. The trim removed 7 bases at V and 6 bases at J, leaving 6 bases unmatched. Via MiXCR, TCRdb re-called the reads, giving one row per CDR3 protein. Of hundreds of thousands of distinct CDR3 sequences in the sample, roughly 31% were seen once. This clonotype was counted a few times. The target antigen is unknown. General study findings and limits: Cumulated frequencies of public TCR beta families served to identify carriers of CMV plus the relevant HLA. The ex vivo response showed dominance by HLA-C-restricted CMV-specific TCR beta clonotypes.

The receptor comes from a human donor in good health (CMV status not recorded). Some clones in this sample may be carry-over from other donors' samples. The J gene is TRBJ2-5, the V gene TRBV27; 9 positions agree with TRBD1. The sample here was cultured CD8+ T cells from PBMCs, taken from culture after CMV antigen stimulation. The CDR3 DNA follows: TGTGCCAGCACTACAGGGGGCGGAAAGACCCAGTACTTC. Residues: CASTTGGGKTQYF.